The present entry profiles one T cell receptor (beta chain) with its context. The data originate from a study of blood T cell repertoires in COVID-19. About the study: Material from acute and convalescent COVID-19 was sourced from the United States, Italy and Spain. PBMCs, B-cell-depleted T cells, or T cells provided the cDNA or gDNA that made up the material.

Trimming took 5 bases from V and 1 from J, leaving 11 bases between them. The CDR3 consists of 14 residues. From germline, CDR1 is SGHAT and CDR2 FQNNGV. Under the authors' procedure: Reference gene primers were amplified, and this amplification served to estimate nucleated cell counts. Produced via immunoSEQ multiplex PCR; TCRdb's table is partial and in-frame only. V, J and clone size derive from that table, while D and trimming were established from the DNA sequence. The sample has around 250,000 clones, about 83% seen once. The chain joins TRBV11-2 to TRBJ2-5; D perhaps matches TRBD2 (5 bases). This clonotype was obtained from a woman aged 40-49 years who had recovered from COVID-19. Sequencing used peripheral blood. As DNA, the CDR3 is TGTGCCAGCAGCGGTGTGGACTCCCAAGAGACCCAGTACTTC. The encoded protein is CASSGVDSQETQYF.